This record concerns one T cell receptor beta chain sequence. The data were obtained in a study of blood T cell repertoires in COVID-19. Study-level background: COVID-19 samples from acute and convalescent phases originated in the United States, Italy and Spain.

Per the original data handling: Nucleated cell number was recorded as an estimate derived from reference gene primer amplification. The data were produced by immunoSEQ multiplex PCR, yet TCRdb's version contains in-frame clones alone and is incomplete. The DNA was the basis for D and trimming; V, J and clone size are from that table. The table has tens of thousands of clones, over 75% seen once; the top ten hold approximately 33%. V was clipped by 4 bases and J by 5 bases, with 19 bases between them. The germline CDR1 and CDR2 sequences are SGHRS and YFSETQ. CDR3 length equals 16 residues. The sample comprised peripheral blood. The TCR sequence derives from a woman aged 80 or over with COVID-19, enrolled during active disease. This chain connects TRBV5-1 to TRBJ2-1; D perhaps matches TRBD2 (7 bases). The CDR3 protein is CASSRGRGGSDNEQFF. For the CDR3, the DNA is TGCGCCAGCAGCCGAGGTCGCGGGGGCAGCGACAATGAGCAGTTCTTC. Using reference TRBV5-1 and TRBJ2-1 for the parts outside the CDR3, the full variable domain is KAGVTQTPRYLIKTRGQQVTLSCSPISGHRSVSWYQQTPGQGLQFLFEYFSETQRNKGNFPGRFSGRQFSNSRSEMNVSTLELGDSALYLCASSRGRGGSDNEQFFGPGTRLTVL.